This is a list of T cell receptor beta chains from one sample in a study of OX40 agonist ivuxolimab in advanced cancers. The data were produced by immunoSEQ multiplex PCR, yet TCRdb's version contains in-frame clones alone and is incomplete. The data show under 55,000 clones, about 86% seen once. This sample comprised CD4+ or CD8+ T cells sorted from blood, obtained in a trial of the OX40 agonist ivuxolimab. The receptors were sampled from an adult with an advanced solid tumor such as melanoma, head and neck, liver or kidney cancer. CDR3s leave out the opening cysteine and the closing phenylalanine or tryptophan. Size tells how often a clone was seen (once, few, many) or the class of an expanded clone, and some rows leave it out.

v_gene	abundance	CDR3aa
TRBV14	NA	ASSQEGQGTPNTEAF
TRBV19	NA	ASRNGQFYEQY
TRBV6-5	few	ASSYKAGGLGEQY
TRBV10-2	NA	ASSAMGRSSSGANVLT
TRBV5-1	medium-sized	ASSLAGGNTIY
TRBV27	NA	ASRQSGVWNTEAF
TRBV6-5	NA	ASSYSGRPTEAF
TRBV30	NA	AWSVLGDRPYEQY
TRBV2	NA	ANGRGLNTDTQY
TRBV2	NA	ASRGNQEEKLF
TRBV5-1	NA	ASSGQDNEKLF
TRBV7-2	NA	ASSLVSSAGHYGYT
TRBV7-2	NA	ASSLQGQPQH
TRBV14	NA	ASSRQDGSSYEQY
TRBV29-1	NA	SVVGGAGEQY
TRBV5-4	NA	ASSLSTITGELF
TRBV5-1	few	ASSLAPDEKLF
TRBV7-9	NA	ASSIRQGRYNSPLH
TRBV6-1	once	ASTVMTGELF
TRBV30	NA	ASSGVGVPEAF
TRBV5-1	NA	ASSPDRSERSPLH
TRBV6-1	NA	ASSAFGTASSYEQY
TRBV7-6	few	ASSRDPSSYEQY
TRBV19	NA	ASAGGGTDTQY
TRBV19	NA	ASSISWTAYEQY
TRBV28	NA	ASSSGQMNTEAF
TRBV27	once	ASASRTLRVTQY